Below, 18 T cell receptor beta chains from the same sample are listed, as sequenced in a study of T cell changes during pregnancy in multiple sclerosis. The data were produced by immunoSEQ multiplex PCR, yet TCRdb's version contains in-frame clones alone and is incomplete. This sample has around 72,000 clones; 85% to 95% occur once, and the top ten carry approximately 2%. Here the sequenced sample was peripheral blood, taken in the second trimester of pregnancy. These receptors were collected from a female donor in good health, enrolled as a control in a pregnancy study.

The gene calls are TRBV27 and TRBJ2-7; D remains unclear. Germline CDR1 reads MNHEY; CDR2 reads SMNVEV (reference sequence). The V end was cut by 3 bases, the J end by 7 bases, with 13 bases between. The CDR3 sequence is 13 residues long. DNA of the CDR3: TGTGCCAGCAGTTTTGGGCAGAACATGGAGCAGTACTTC. Its translation: CASSFGQNMEQYF.

V gene TRBV6-4 combines with J gene TRBJ2-3; TRBD2 matches 10 bases. Looked up from germline, CDR1 is MRHNA and CDR2 is SNTAGT. V lost 2 bases to trimming and J lost 5 bases; unmatched junction nucleotides: 4. CDR3 length: 15 residues. CDR3 residues: CASSDISSGGDTQYF. CDR3 bases: TGTGCCAGCAGTGACATATCTAGCGGGGGAGATACGCAGTATTTT.

The chain links TRBV20-1 to TRBJ1-1, with TRBD1 as a possible D gene (5 bases). Trimming removed 5 bases from V and 11 bases from J, with 15 bases in between. CDR3 length: 11 amino acids. CDR1 DFQATT and CDR2 SNEGSKA come from the germline V gene (reference sequence). Here the CDR3 reads CSASGLQVAFF. For the CDR3, the DNA is TGCAGTGCTTCGGGCCTACAGGTTGCTTTCTTT.

V gene TRBV5-1 combines with J gene TRBJ2-3; TRBD2 aligns across 9 bases. CDR1 is SGHRS, CDR2 YFSETQ, per germline. The CDR3 loop spans 17 amino acids. The V and J ends lost 0 bases and 5 bases, in that order; junction bases with no gene match: 10. For the CDR3, the DNA is TGCGCCAGCAGCTTGGTGTTTGGCGGGGGGGCCTTAGATACGCAGTATTTT. The encoded protein is CASSLVFGGGALDTQYF.

The rearrangement uses TRBV5-4 and TRBJ2-7; the match to TRBD2 covers 8 bases. CDR1 and CDR2 from the germline V gene are SGHNT and YYREEE (reference sequence). V lost 4 bases, J lost 3 bases, and 9 bases stayed unmatched. The length of the CDR3 is 15 residues. The CDR3, as DNA: TGTGCCAGCAGCCGTGGCGGGGGGCCACGCTACGAGCAGTACTTC. Translation gives CASSRGGGPRYEQYF.

The gene calls are TRBV5-1 and TRBJ1-6; 10 nucleotides align to TRBD1. Trimming cost V 4 bases and J 8 bases; bases outside gene matches: 6. The germline gives CDR1 SGHRS, CDR2 YFSETQ. The CDR3 extends over 15 amino acids. The CDR3: CASSVGTGVDSPLHF. The CDR3 DNA follows: TGCGCCAGCAGCGTCGGGACAGGGGTTGATTCACCCCTCCACTTT. Complete variable domain (other parts from reference TRBV5-1 and TRBJ1-6): KAGVTQTPRYLIKTRGQQVTLSCSPISGHRSVSWYQQTPGQGLQFLFEYFSETQRNKGNFPGRFSGRQFSNSRSEMNVSTLELGDSALYLCASSVGTGVDSPLHFGNGTRLTVT.

The gene calls are TRBV30 and TRBJ1-6; 9 bases are a match to TRBD1. Germline CDR1 and CDR2: GTSNPN and SVGIG (reference sequence). Germline trimming cut 4 bases from V and 9 bases from J; bases unmatched to any gene: 7. The CDR3 has 14 amino acids. CDR3: CAWNLDRGISPLHF. DNA for the CDR3: TGTGCCTGGAACTTAGACAGGGGGATTTCACCCCTCCACTTT.

The V gene is TRBV10-3, the J gene TRBJ2-7; TRBD1 matches 7 bases. Trimming at V came to 11 bases and at J to 0 bases, leaving 10 bases not matched to a gene. The germline V gene has CDR1 ENHRY and CDR2 SYGVKD. The CDR3 is 14 residues long. This chain's CDR3 is CAVSRDSSSYEQYF. DNA of the CDR3: TGTGCCGTCTCTCGGGACAGTAGCTCCTACGAGCAGTACTTC.

CDR3 DNA: TGTGCCAGCAGCCAACTCACTGGTCCGAACACTGAAGCTTTCTTT. Its protein product is CASSQLTGPNTEAFF. The chain joins TRBV14 to TRBJ1-1; D gene uncertain. The CDR3 runs 15 residues. Germline CDR1 is SGHDN and CDR2 is FVKESK. Trimming cost V 2 bases and J 1 base, with 11 bases left between them. The full variable domain, its missing parts supplied by reference TRBV14 and TRBJ1-1, is EAGVTQFPSHSVIEKGQTVTLRCDPISGHDNLYWYRRVMGKEIKFLLHFVKESKQDESGMPNNRFLAERTGGTYSTLKVQPAELEDSGVYFCASSQLTGPNTEAFFGQGTRLTVV.

This clone came up once. The rearrangement uses TRBV10-3 and TRBJ2-7, with D perhaps TRBD1 (5 bases). V was shortened by 0 bases and J by 2 bases, with 17 bases between the two germline ends. CDR3 size: 17 residues. Germline CDR1 ENHRY, CDR2 SYGVKD. As DNA, the CDR3 is TGTGCCATCAGTGAGTCATTAGTGGGGCAGAGAGCCTACGAGCAGTACTTC. Protein product: CAISESLVGQRAYEQYF.

The J gene is TRBJ2-1, the V gene TRBV14; tentative D call: TRBD1 (6 bases). V lost 4 bases, J lost 9 bases, and 10 bases lay in between. Germline V lookup: CDR1 SGHDN, CDR2 FVKESK. The CDR3 sequence is 12 residues long. Here the CDR3 reads CASSLSRGEQFF. The CDR3 nucleotides are TGTGCCAGCAGCCTGAGCAGGGGTGAGCAGTTCTTC.

V and J are TRBV11-2 and TRBJ2-5; 9 bases map to TRBD1. Trimming cost V 4 bases and J 5 bases; bases outside gene matches: 5. CDR3 length: 14 residues. Germline V gives CDR1 SGHAT, CDR2 FQNNGV. This chain's CDR3 is CASSSTGGAETQYF. CDR3 nucleotides: TGTGCCAGCAGCTCTACAGGGGGCGCGGAGACCCAGTACTTC.

As DNA, the CDR3 is TGCGCCAGCAGCCGGACTCCGGGACAGGGTAACTATGGCTACACCTTC. Translating gives CASSRTPGQGNYGYTF. This chain links TRBV4-3 with TRBJ1-2, with 9 positions matching TRBD1. V dropped 4 bases and J dropped 1; count of bases not matched to a gene: 7. The CDR3 spans 16 residues. Germline values: CDR1 LGHNA, CDR2 YSLEER.

The chain has TRBV4-1 and TRBJ1-2; 7 positions agree with TRBD1. This CDR3 has 11 residues. CDR1 and CDR2 (germline): MGHRA, YSYEKL. J was trimmed by 8 bases and V by 8 bases; bases with no gene match: 5. Written as DNA, the CDR3 is TGCGCCAGCGGAAACAGGGGCGGCTACACCTTC. Protein product: CASGNRGGYTF.

The gene calls are TRBV28 and TRBJ1-5, with 9 positions matching TRBD1. V dropped 6 bases and J dropped 6; count of bases not matched to a gene: 9. The CDR3 spans 15 residues. From germline, CDR1 is MDHEN and CDR2 SYDVKM. The CDR3 coding sequence is TGTGCCAGCAGGCTTCCGGGACAGGGACCTCAGCCCCAGCATTTT. This translates into CASRLPGQGPQPQHF.

The V call is TRBV4-3, the J call TRBJ1-6; TRBD1 aligns across 11 bases. Per germline, CDR1 LGHNA and CDR2 YSLEER. The CDR3 sequence is 16 residues long. The V gene end was trimmed by 2 bases and the J gene end by 9 bases; junction bases not matched to a gene: 6. In DNA, the CDR3 is TGCGCCAGCAGCCAAACTGGGGACAGGGGGGGTTCACCCCTCCACTTT. Translating it yields CASSQTGDRGGSPLHF.

The chain combines TRBV5-1 with TRBJ2-1; maybe TRBD2 (7 bases). V shed 2 bases and J shed 8 bases, with 8 bases lying between them. CDR1 and CDR2 (germline): SGHRS, YFSETQ. The CDR3 length is 12 residues. In DNA, the CDR3 is TGCGCCAGCAGCTTAGGGGGGGATGAGCAGTTCTTC. This translates into CASSLGGDEQFF. Combining the CDR3 with reference TRBV5-1 and TRBJ2-1 gives the whole variable domain KAGVTQTPRYLIKTRGQQVTLSCSPISGHRSVSWYQQTPGQGLQFLFEYFSETQRNKGNFPGRFSGRQFSNSRSEMNVSTLELGDSALYLCASSLGGDEQFFGPGTRLTVL.

This clone was counted once. The chain uses TRBV7-2 and TRBJ1-6; 7 bases are a match to TRBD1. V trimming: 2 bases; J trimming: 8 bases; junction bases outside the gene matches: 9. Germline V gene lookup returns CDR1 SGHTA and CDR2 FQGNSA. The CDR3 sequence is 16 residues long. The CDR3 bases are TGTGCCAGCAGCTTACGGACAGGTCCCAGGGATTCACCCCTCCACTTT. Protein product: CASSLRTGPRDSPLHF.